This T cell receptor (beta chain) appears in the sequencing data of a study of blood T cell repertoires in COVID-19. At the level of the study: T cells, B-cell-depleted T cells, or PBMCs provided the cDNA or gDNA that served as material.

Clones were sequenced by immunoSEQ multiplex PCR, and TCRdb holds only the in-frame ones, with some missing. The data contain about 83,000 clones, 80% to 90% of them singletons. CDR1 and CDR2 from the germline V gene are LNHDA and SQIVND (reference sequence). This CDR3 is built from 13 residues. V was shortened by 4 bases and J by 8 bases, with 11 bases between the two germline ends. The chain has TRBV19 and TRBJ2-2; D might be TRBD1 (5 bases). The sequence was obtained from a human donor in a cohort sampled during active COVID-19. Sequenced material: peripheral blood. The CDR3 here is CASSRTLGGELFF. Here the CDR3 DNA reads TGTGCCAGTAGTAGGACACTGGGGGGGGAGCTGTTTTTT.